The 4 T cell receptor beta chains presented below share a single source sample, sequenced in a study of OX40 agonist ivuxolimab in advanced cancers. Using immunoSEQ multiplex PCR, the repertoire was profiled, and TCRdb retains in-frame clones only, with some absent. This table holds roughly 28,000 clones, about 88% found once. Sequencing was performed on CD4+ or CD8+ T cells sorted from blood, taken in a trial of the OX40 agonist ivuxolimab. The receptors stem from an adult with an advanced solid tumor such as melanoma, head and neck, liver or kidney cancer.

CDR3 DNA sequence: TGCAGCGTTGAATCTGTGGCTAGCGGGTTCACCTACGAGCAGTACTTC. Amino acid sequence: CSVESVASGFTYEQYF. The gene calls are TRBV29-1 and TRBJ2-7, with TRBD2 matching 8 bases. The germline gives CDR1 SQVTM, CDR2 ANQGSEA. Trimming removed 2 bases from V and 2 bases from J; junction bases left unmatched: 11. The CDR3 sequence is 16 residues long.

This clone showed up just a few times. The genes are TRBV16 and TRBJ1-3; D possibly corresponds to TRBD1 (6 bases). Germline V lookup: CDR1 KGHSY, CDR2 FQNENV. V was trimmed by 2 bases and J by 0 bases, leaving 11 bases between them. This CDR3 is 16 amino acids long. The CDR3 is CASSQPGQSSGNTIYF. The CDR3 DNA follows: TGTGCCAGCAGCCAACCTGGACAGAGCTCTGGAAACACCATATATTTT.

This CDR3 reads CASSQAGNNEQFF. CDR3 DNA: TGCGCCAGCAGCCAAGCTGGGAACAATGAGCAGTTCTTC. The rearrangement joins TRBV4-1 to TRBJ2-1; no firm D call. V was shortened by 1 base and J by 5 bases, with 6 bases between the two germline ends. CDR3 length equals 13 residues. The germline V gene encodes CDR1 MGHRA and CDR2 YSYEKL.

This sequence joins TRBV29-1 and TRBJ2-5; 7 bases fit TRBD1. This CDR3 is built from 13 residues. The trim removed 7 bases at V and 2 bases at J, leaving 7 bases unmatched. CDR1 and CDR2 (germline): SQVTM, ANQGSEA. In DNA form, the CDR3 reads TGCAGCGGGCAGCCGGGACAGCAAGAGACCCAGTACTTC. Its protein is CSGQPGQQETQYF.